This TCR beta chain was documented in a study of Graves' ophthalmopathy and Graves' hyperthyroidism. At least ten counts were recorded for this clonotype. TCR beta CDR3 amplification used RNA transcripts. Second-round multiplex PCR came after a first-round RT-PCR that employed HTBI primers. TCRdb re-derived calls from the multiplex PCR reads in MiXCR, one entry per CDR3 protein. The table includes 340,000 or so distinct CDR3 sequences, roughly a sixth detected once. The germline V and J ends were trimmed by 5 bases and 0 bases, with 17 bases remaining between them. The CDR3 extends over 17 amino acids. The germline gives CDR1 SGHVS, CDR2 FQNEAQ.

The sequencing sample was made of peripheral blood. The V gene is TRBV7-8, the J gene TRBJ1-3, with a tentative D call TRBD1 (6 bases). This receptor was obtained from an adult man with Graves' ophthalmopathy. This CDR3 is CASSQTRQDRSGNTIYF. In DNA form, the CDR3 reads TGTGCCAGCAGCCAAACCCGACAGGACCGCTCTGGAAACACCATATATTTT.